A single sample gave rise to the 5 T cell receptor beta chains below, sequenced in a study of T cell repertoires in cytomegalovirus infection. TCRdb ran MiXCR on the reads and lists one entry per CDR3 protein. The sample consists of about 310,000 distinct CDR3 sequences, 20% to 25% of them appearing once. Their target antigens are unknown. The sample consisted of cultured PBMCs, taken from culture after CMV antigen stimulation. The receptors derive from a human donor in good health (CMV status not recorded). Some clones in this sample may be carry-over from other donors' samples.

This clonotype showed up just a few times. The gene calls are TRBV12-3 or TRBV12-4 and TRBJ2-5, with D possibly TRBD1 on 5 matching bases. V gave up 2 bases and J gave up 0 bases, with 10 bases separating them. The CDR3 has 15 amino acids. DNA of the CDR3: TGTGCCAGCAGTTTATCGGACACCTACCAAGAGACCCAGTACTTC. Translated: CASSLSDTYQETQYF.

The table lists this clonotype with a few counts. This chain uses TRBV27 with TRBJ2-7; D is tentatively TRBD1 or TRBD2 (6 bases each). The germline V gene has CDR1 MNHEY and CDR2 SMNVEV (reference sequence). V lost 3 bases to trimming and J lost 4 bases, with 13 bases between them. The CDR3 has 14 amino acids. CDR3 sequence reads: CASSFGGPAYEQYV. CDR3 in DNA: TGTGCCAGCAGTTTCGGGGGCCCCGCTTACGAGCAGTACGTC.

V and J are TRBV28 and TRBJ2-2; 7 nucleotides match TRBD1. This CDR3 region has 14 residues. V shed 9 bases, J shed 3 bases, and the junction held 7 bases outside the gene matches. Germline loops: CDR1 MDHEN, CDR2 SYDVKM. The CDR3 here is CASSTGSYTGELFF. The CDR3 DNA follows: TGTGCCAGTTCGACAGGGAGTTACACCGGGGAGCTGTTTTTT.

The chain recombines TRBV20-1 with TRBJ2-3; 9 positions agree with TRBD2. V dropped 7 bases and J dropped 5; count of bases not matched to a gene: 7. This CDR3 contains 13 residues. The germline gives CDR1 DFQATT, CDR2 SNEGSKA (reference sequence). DNA of the CDR3: TGCAGTGTTTGGGGCGGGAGGGGAGATACGCAGTATTTT. It yields the protein CSVWGGRGDTQYF.

This clonotype has a handful of counts. J is TRBJ2-7 and V is TRBV19, with D unclear. There are 13 residues in the CDR3. The V end was cut by 7 bases, the J end by 3 bases, with 13 bases between. Germline V gene lookup returns CDR1 LNHDA and CDR2 SQIVND (reference sequence). CDR3 region: CASTLNGDYEQYF. The CDR3 region has the DNA TGTGCCAGTACCTTAAATGGGGACTACGAGCAGTACTTC.